These 21 T cell receptor beta chains originate from one sample sequenced in a study of T cells expressing NK-cell markers. TCRdb reprocessed the 5' RACE reads, with one entry per CDR3 protein and no DNA. This table lists 90,000 to 130,000 distinct CDR3 sequences. The sequenced sample consisted of blood T cells: a sorted CD56 or NKG2C T cell subset, CD4+ or CD8+ T cells, or bulk PBMC T cells (not recorded which). These receptors all come from a woman aged 18 to 75 in good health.

The chain uses TRBV9 and TRBJ1-2; the D call from TCRdb, TRBD1, cannot be confirmed without DNA. CDR1 is SGDLS and CDR2 is YYNGEE in the germline V gene. The CDR3 runs to 13 residues. The CDR3 loop reads CASSVGQGYGYTF.

This chain's CDR3 is CSVELGGGYEQYF. The gene calls are TRBV29-1 and TRBJ2-7; TCRdb picks TRBD1, but there is no DNA to check that call. This CDR3 is built from 13 residues. Germline CDR1 is SQVTM and CDR2 is ANQGSEA.

The chain joins TRBV5-1 to TRBJ1-2; there is no DNA to check the TCRdb D call of TRBD1. Looked up from germline, CDR1 is SGHRS and CDR2 is YFSETQ. The CDR3 is made up of 15 amino acids. CDR3 amino acids: CASSWGQGAVYGYTF.

The chain has TRBV7-6 and TRBJ2-1; absent DNA, TCRdb's TRBD2 call cannot be checked. Germline assignment: CDR1 SGHVS and CDR2 FNYEAQ. CDR3 length equals 18 residues. The CDR3 sequence: CASSFGLAGAPAPNEQFF. The variable domain in full, completed from reference TRBV7-6 and TRBJ2-1, reads GAGVSQSPRYKVTKRGQDVALRCDPISGHVSLYWYRQALGQGPEFLTYFNYEAQQDKSGLPNDRFSAERPEGSISTLTIQRTEQRDSAMYRCASSFGLAGAPAPNEQFFGPGTRLTVL.

The rearrangement links TRBV7-2 to TRBJ2-6. The CDR3 covers 15 residues. The V gene's germline CDR1 is SGHTA and CDR2 FQGNSA. The CDR3 reads CASSFEHSGANVLTF.

This chain joins TRBV7-9 and TRBJ1-1; TCRdb calls TRBD1, which cannot be checked without DNA. Germline V gene lookup returns CDR1 SEHNR and CDR2 FQNEAQ (reference sequence). CDR3 length: 14 amino acids. The CDR3 loop is CASSHTGGNTEAFF.

The gene calls are TRBV5-4 and TRBJ2-2. This CDR3 contains 13 residues. Germline CDR1 is SGHNT and CDR2 is YYREEE (reference sequence). This chain's CDR3 is CASSWDINGELFF.

The V call is TRBV6-1, the J call TRBJ1-2. CDR1 MNHNS and CDR2 SASEGT come from the germline V gene. This CDR3 region has 14 residues. The CDR3 reads CASSENGGSDGYTF.

The rearrangement uses TRBV15 and TRBJ2-1; with no DNA, the TCRdb D assignment of TRBD2 cannot be verified. In germline, CDR1 is LNHNV, CDR2 YYDKDF (reference sequence). The CDR3 is made up of 19 amino acids. Here the CDR3 reads CATSRGPAMSLAEDNEQFF.

The chain uses TRBV5-4 and TRBJ2-5; there is no DNA to check the TCRdb D call of TRBD2. Looked up from germline, CDR1 is SGHNT and CDR2 is YYREEE (reference sequence). The CDR3 length is 17 residues. CDR3 protein: CASSSGLAGGPQETQYF.

The chain is built from TRBV6-2 or TRBV6-3 and TRBJ1-1; TCRdb's D call of TRBD1 is untestable without DNA. The CDR3 extends over 16 amino acids. Germline V gives CDR1 MNHEY, CDR2 SVGEGT. CDR3 residues: CASSYHFGTANTEAFF.

The chain recombines TRBV7-9 with TRBJ1-4. Looked up from germline, CDR1 is SEHNR and CDR2 is FQNEAQ (reference sequence). The CDR3 has 14 amino acids. The CDR3: CASSPTGIAEKLFF. Combining the CDR3 with reference TRBV7-9 and TRBJ1-4 gives the whole variable domain DTGVSQNPRHKITKRGQNVTFRCDPISEHNRLYWYRQTLGQGPEFLTYFQNEAQLEKSRLLSDRFSAERPKGSFSTLEIQRTEQGDSAMYLCASSPTGIAEKLFFGSGTQLSVL.

This chain uses TRBV19 with TRBJ2-3; lacking DNA, the TRBD2 call made by TCRdb goes unchecked. This CDR3 has 17 residues. CDR1 and CDR2 from the germline V gene are LNHDA and SQIVND (reference sequence). This CDR3 reads CASSNPWTSGGEFKQYF. Looking up the rest from reference TRBV19 and TRBJ2-3 gives the full variable domain: DGGITQSPKYLFRKEGQNVTLSCEQNLNHDAMYWYRQDPGQGLRLIYYSQIVNDFQKGDIAEGYSVSREKKESFPLTVTSAQKNPTAFYLCASSNPWTSGGEFKQYFGPGTRLTVL.

The chain couples TRBV6-2 or TRBV6-3 to TRBJ2-7; the D gene TCRdb calls, TRBD1, cannot be checked with no DNA. This CDR3 spans 13 amino acids. Germline lookup yields CDR1 MNHEY and CDR2 SVGEGT. CDR3 loop: CASSFPGCNEQYF.

The chain is built from TRBV4-3 and TRBJ2-2; TCRdb's D call of TRBD2 is untestable without DNA. The CDR3 runs to 18 residues. From germline, CDR1 is LGHNA and CDR2 YSLEER. CDR3: CASSPGLAGGLNTGELFF.

The chain joins TRBV6-2 or TRBV6-3 to TRBJ1-4. CDR3 length: 14 amino acids. Germline-derived CDR1 and CDR2 are MNHEY and SVGEGT. The CDR3 sequence is CASSYGDGGEKLFF.

The genes are TRBV25-1 and TRBJ1-1. The CDR3 has 13 amino acids. Per the germline V gene, CDR1 is MGHDK and CDR2 is SYGVNS. The CDR3 reads CASTEGQITEAFF.

This rearrangement joins TRBV9 to TRBJ2-1; the TRBD2 assignment by TCRdb is unverifiable without DNA. The germline V gene encodes CDR1 SGDLS and CDR2 YYNGEE. There are 16 residues in the CDR3. This CDR3 is CASSVEGTSPHDEQFF.

V usage is TRBV12-3 or TRBV12-4 and J usage is TRBJ1-2. The CDR3 consists of 13 residues. The CDR3 sequence is CASSFGISYGYTF.

This chain uses TRBV6-2 or TRBV6-3 with TRBJ2-3; the TRBD2 assignment by TCRdb is unverifiable without DNA. The CDR3 length is 15 residues. CDR1 and CDR2 (germline): MNHEY, SVGEGT. This CDR3 is CASAIAGALTDTQYF.

The genes are TRBV5-4 and TRBJ1-1. The CDR3 runs to 14 residues. CDR1 SGHNT and CDR2 YYREEE come from the germline V gene (reference sequence). CDR3: CASSLGFANTEAFF.